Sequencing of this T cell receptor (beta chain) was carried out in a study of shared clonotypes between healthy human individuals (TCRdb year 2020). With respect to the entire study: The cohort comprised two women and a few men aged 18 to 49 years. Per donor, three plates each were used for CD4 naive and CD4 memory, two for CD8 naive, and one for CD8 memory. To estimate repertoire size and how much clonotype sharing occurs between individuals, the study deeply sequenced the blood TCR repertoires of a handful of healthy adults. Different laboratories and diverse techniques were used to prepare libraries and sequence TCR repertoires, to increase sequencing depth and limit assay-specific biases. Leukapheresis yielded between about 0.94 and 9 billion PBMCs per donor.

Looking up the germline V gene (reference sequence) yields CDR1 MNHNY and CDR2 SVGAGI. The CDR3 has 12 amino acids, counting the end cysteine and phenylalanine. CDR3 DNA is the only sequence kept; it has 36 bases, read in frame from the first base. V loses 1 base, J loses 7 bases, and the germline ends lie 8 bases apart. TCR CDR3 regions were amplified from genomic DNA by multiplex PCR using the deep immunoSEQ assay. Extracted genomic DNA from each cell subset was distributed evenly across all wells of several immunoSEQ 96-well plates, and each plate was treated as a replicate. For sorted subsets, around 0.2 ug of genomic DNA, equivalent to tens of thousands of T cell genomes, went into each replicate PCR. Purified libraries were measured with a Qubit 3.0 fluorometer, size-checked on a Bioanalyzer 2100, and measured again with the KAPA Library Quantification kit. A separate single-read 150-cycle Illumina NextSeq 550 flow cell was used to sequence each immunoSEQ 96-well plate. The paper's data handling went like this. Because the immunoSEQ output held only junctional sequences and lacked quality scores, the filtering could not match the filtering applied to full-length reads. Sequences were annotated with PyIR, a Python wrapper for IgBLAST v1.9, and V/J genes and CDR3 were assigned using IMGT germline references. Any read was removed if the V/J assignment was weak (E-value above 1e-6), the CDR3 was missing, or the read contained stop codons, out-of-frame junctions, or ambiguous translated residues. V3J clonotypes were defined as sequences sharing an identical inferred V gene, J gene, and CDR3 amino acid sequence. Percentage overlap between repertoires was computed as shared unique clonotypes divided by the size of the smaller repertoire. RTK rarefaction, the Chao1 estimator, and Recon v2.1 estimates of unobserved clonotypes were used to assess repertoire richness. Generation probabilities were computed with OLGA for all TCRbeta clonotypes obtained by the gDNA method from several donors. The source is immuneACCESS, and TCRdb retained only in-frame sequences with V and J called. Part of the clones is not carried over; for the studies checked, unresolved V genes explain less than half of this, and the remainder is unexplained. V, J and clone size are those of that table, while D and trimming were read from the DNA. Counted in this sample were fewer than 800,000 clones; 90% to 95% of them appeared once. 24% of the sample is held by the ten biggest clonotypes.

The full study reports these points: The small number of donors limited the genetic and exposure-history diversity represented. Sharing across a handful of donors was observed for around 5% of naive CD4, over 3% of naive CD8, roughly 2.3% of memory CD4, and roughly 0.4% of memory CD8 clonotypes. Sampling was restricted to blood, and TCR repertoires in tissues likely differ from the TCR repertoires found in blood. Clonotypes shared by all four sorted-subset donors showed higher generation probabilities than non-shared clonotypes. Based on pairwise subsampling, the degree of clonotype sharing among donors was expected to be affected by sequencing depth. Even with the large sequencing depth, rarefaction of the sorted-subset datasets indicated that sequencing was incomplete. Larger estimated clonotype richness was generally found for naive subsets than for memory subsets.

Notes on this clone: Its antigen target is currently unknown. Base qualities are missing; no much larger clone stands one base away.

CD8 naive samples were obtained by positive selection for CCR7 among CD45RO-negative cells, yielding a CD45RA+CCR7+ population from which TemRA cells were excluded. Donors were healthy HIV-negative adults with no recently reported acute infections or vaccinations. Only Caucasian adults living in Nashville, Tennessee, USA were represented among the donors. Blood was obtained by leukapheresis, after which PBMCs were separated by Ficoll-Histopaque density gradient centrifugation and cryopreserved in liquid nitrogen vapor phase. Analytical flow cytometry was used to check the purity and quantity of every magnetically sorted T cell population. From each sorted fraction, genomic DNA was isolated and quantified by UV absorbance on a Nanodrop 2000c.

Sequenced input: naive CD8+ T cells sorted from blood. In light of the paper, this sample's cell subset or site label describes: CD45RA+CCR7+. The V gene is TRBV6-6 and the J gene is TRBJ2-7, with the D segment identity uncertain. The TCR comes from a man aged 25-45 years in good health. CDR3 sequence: CASSYFGPEQYF. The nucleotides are TGTGCCAGCAGTTACTTCGGGCCTGAGCAGTACTTC.